The T cell receptor (beta chain) described here comes from a study of blood T cell repertoires in COVID-19. Study overall: Acute-phase and convalescent COVID-19 samples originated in the United States, Italy and Spain. Sample material is recorded as cDNA or gDNA derived from T cells, B-cell-depleted T cells, or PBMCs.

This CDR3 spans 13 amino acids. Followed over time, Seattle patients had been enrolled while infection was active. As handled by the study authors: It was from reference gene primer amplification that nucleated cell counts were estimated. The assay was immunoSEQ multiplex PCR, and TCRdb's table has in-frame clones only and misses some. V and J calls and clone size are given by that table; D and trimming were obtained from the DNA. The data hold approximately 150,000 clones, with around 84% observed a single time. The receptor was isolated from a woman aged 45-59 years with COVID-19, enrolled during active disease. The chain couples TRBV21-1 to TRBJ1-3; TRBD1, the table's D call, was not compared with the DNA. TRBV21-1 is a pseudogene. Specimen: peripheral blood. The CDR3, as DNA: TGTGCCACCTTTAAGGACAGGGGAAACACCATATATTTT. Protein product: CATFKDRGNTIYF.